The sample holds many counts of the clone carrying this T cell receptor (beta chain). Its target is not known. Germline V gene sequence: CDR1 DFQATT, CDR2 SNEGSKA (reference sequence). The CDR3 length is 15 residues. V lost 0 bases and J 4 bases, leaving 14 bases between the germline ends. TCRdb re-derived calls from the 5' RACE reads in MiXCR, one entry per CDR3 protein. Among around 140,000 distinct CDR3 sequences listed, 15% to 20% were seen once. The entry originates in a study of T-cell memory formation after mild COVID-19. Broader study findings: Among clones contracting day 15 to 85, CD4/CD8 was balanced, whereas later expanders leaned CD4+.

The chain combines TRBV20-1 with TRBJ2-3; D perhaps matches TRBD1 (5 bases). The TCR comes from an adult woman who had mild COVID-19 (a few samples of this study predate the infection). Cell type and time point are not known. Sequenced sample: PBMCs or a T cell subset sorted from them (not recorded which). The CDR3 region has the DNA TGCAGTGCTAGAGACAGGGAAGGCGTCCCAGATACGCAGTATTTT. This sequence encodes CSARDREGVPDTQYF.